This is a list of T cell receptor beta chains from one sample in a study of Tregs in tolerant kidney transplant recipients. Measured with immunoSEQ multiplex PCR; TCRdb has only the in-frame clones, and not every one. The table records approximately 60,000 clones, about 87% of them present only once. This material consisted of CD4+ T cells from blood (PBMCs), taken 6 months after the transplant. The receptor set was obtained from a human patient who received a combined kidney and bone marrow transplant. A subset of T cells may come from the graft donor. Each CDR3 is given with its conserved first and last residue. The order of the fields is clone size, J gene, V gene, D gene, CDR3 DNA, CDR3 protein. D genes are given only for firm matches. The size field is filled for only some rows; it gives once, few, many or a size class.

>once|TRBJ2-7|TRBV5-1|TRBD2
TGCGCCAGCAGCTTGGCAAATAGCGGGAGGGCCAATATCTACGAGCAGTACTTC
CASSLANSGRANIYEQYF
>.|TRBJ2-5|TRBV7-2|TRBD2
TGTGCCAGCAGCCCAGGGACTACAAAAGAGACCCAGTACTTC
CASSPGTTKETQYF
>.|TRBJ1-4|TRBV10-3|TRBD1
TGTGCCATTAAGGACAGGGGAACCGGAACTAATGAAAAACTGTTTTTT
CAIKDRGTGTNEKLFF
>.|TRBJ1-2|TRBV2|.
TGTGCCAGCAGTGTTTGGGGACAAATAGATGGCTACACCTTC
CASSVWGQIDGYTF
>.|TRBJ2-1|TRBV18|TRBD1
TGTGCCAGCTCACCAGTGGCCAGGGGGTATGAGCAGTTCTTC
CASSPVARGYEQFF
>.|TRBJ1-2|TRBV2|TRBD1
TGTGCCAGCAAACGGGACAGGTCGAACTATGGCTACACCTTC
CASKRDRSNYGYTF
>.|TRBJ1-4|TRBV4-1|TRBD1
TGCGCCAGCAGCCAAGGTCGGGGAAGACAGGGTCCTAATGAAAAACTGTTTTTT
CASSQGRGRQGPNEKLFF
>.|TRBJ1-6|TRBV14|TRBD1
TGTGCCAGCAGCCACGACAGGGGAAGCAATTCACCCCTCCACTTT
CASSHDRGSNSPLHF
>.|TRBJ1-6|TRBV7-6|.
TGTGCCAGCAGCTTTTCACAGGAAAATTCACCCCTCCACTTT
CASSFSQENSPLHF
>.|TRBJ2-1|TRBV9|TRBD2
TGTGCCAGCAGCGTAGTAGGGACTACCTTTTACAATGAGCAGTTCTTC
CASSVVGTTFYNEQFF
>.|TRBJ2-7|TRBV7-3|TRBD2
TGTGCCAGCAGCCGAGCGGGAGAACCCTACGAGCAGTACTTC
CASSRAGEPYEQYF
>.|TRBJ1-3|TRBV7-9|TRBD1
TGTGCCAGCAGCCCACGGGGTGACAGGGGGCGATGGGGAAACACCATATATTTT
CASSPRGDRGRWGNTIYF
>.|TRBJ2-3|TRBV7-2|TRBD2
TGTGCCAGCAGCTTCGCGGGGGGGCCTGCTACGCAGTATTTT
CASSFAGGPATQYF
>.|TRBJ2-7|TRBV2|TRBD1
TGTGCCAGCACTGCAGGGGGTTCCTACGAGCAGTACTTC
CASTAGGSYEQYF
>.|TRBJ2-1|TRBV5-6|.
TGTGCCAGCAGCCGGAGGGGCGTACTCCCCTACAATGAGCAGTTCTTC
CASSRRGVLPYNEQFF
>.|TRBJ2-2|TRBV4-1|.
TGCGCCAGCAGCCAAAAGGACAGACTTAACACCGGGGAGCTGTTTTTT
CASSQKDRLNTGELFF
>once|TRBJ1-4|TRBV7-6|TRBD1
TGTGCCAGCAGCTTATTATACGGACAGGGGGACGAAAAACTGTTTTTT
CASSLLYGQGDEKLFF
>.|TRBJ2-2|TRBV7-2|.
TGTGCCAGCAGCTTAGGAGGCGCGAAGACCGGGGAGCTGTTTTTT
CASSLGGAKTGELFF
>.|TRBJ2-1|TRBV27|.
TGTGCCAGCAGTTTAAAAGGGGTCAATGAGCAGTTCTTC
CASSLKGVNEQFF
>.|TRBJ1-2|TRBV5-1|TRBD1
TGCGCCAGCAGCTCGGGACAGCCCTATGGCTACACCTTC
CASSSGQPYGYTF
>few|TRBJ1-1|TRBV10-2|.
TGCGCCAGCAGTGAGTCTTCGGTGTTTGAAGCTTTCTTT
CASSESSVFEAFF
>.|TRBJ2-7|TRBV7-8|.
TGTGCCAGCAGCCGAACAGGGTCCGAGCAGTACTTC
CASSRTGSEQYF
>.|TRBJ1-2|TRBV30|.
TGTGCCTCTAGCAGGGGTACCAACTATGGCTACACCTTC
CASSRGTNYGYTF
>once|TRBJ2-7|TRBV30|.
TGTGCCTGGAGTGTCGCTCCTATGGAGGACGAGCAGTACTTC
CAWSVAPMEDEQYF
>.|TRBJ1-1|TRBV27|.
TGTGCCAGCAGTTTAAAGGCAGGGAACACTGAAGCTTTCTTT
CASSLKAGNTEAFF
>.|TRBJ2-1|TRBV7-9|TRBD1
TGTGCCAGCAGCCAACTGGGGGACAGCCTGAACAATGAGCAGTTCTTC
CASSQLGDSLNNEQFF
>.|TRBJ2-2|TRBV27|.
TGTGCCAGCAGTTTCCAGACAGGGAACACCGGGGAGCTGTTTTTT
CASSFQTGNTGELFF
>.|TRBJ1-5|TRBV2|.
TGTGCCAGCAGAGGTCTAGGGGTCCAGCCCCAGCATTTT
CASRGLGVQPQHF
>.|TRBJ2-7|TRBV4-3|TRBD1
TGCGCCAGCAGCCAAGATGTAGGGACAGGGGACTACGAGCAGTACTTC
CASSQDVGTGDYEQYF
>.|TRBJ2-6|TRBV7-3|.
TGTGCCAGCAGCTCCCTCTCTGGGGCCAACGTCCTGACTTTC
CASSSLSGANVLTF
>once|TRBJ2-6|TRBV18|TRBD1
TGTGCCAGCTCACCGTCAGGGGGCCTTACTGGGGCCAACGTCCTGACTTTC
CASSPSGGLTGANVLTF
>.|TRBJ2-7|TRBV7-2|.
TGTGCCAGCAGCTTAGAAGGCTGGAGCTCCTACGAGCAGTACTTC
CASSLEGWSSYEQYF
>.|TRBJ2-1|TRBV7-9|.
TGTGCCAGCAGCCCTTCGGAGTACAATGAGCAGTTCTTC
CASSPSEYNEQFF
>.|TRBJ1-6|TRBV6-1|TRBD1
TGTGCCAGCAGGTTCAGGGGGCGCGGGGCTGACGTTGTCCACTTT
CASRFRGRGADVVHF
>.|TRBJ2-7|TRBV19|.
TGTGCCAGTAGTATAGATATCGGCAGGGGCTACGAGCAGTACTTC
CASSIDIGRGYEQYF
>.|TRBJ2-1|TRBV1|.
TGCACCAGCAGCCCACATATCTGGAGTGAGCAGTTCTTC
CTSSPHIWSEQFF
>once|TRBJ2-7|TRBV7-9|.
TGTGCCAGCAGCTTAGACAGGAACAATTACGAGCAGTACTTC
CASSLDRNNYEQYF
>.|TRBJ2-7|TRBV11-3|.
TGTGCCAGCAGCTTAGGTAGTAGAGTCGGCGAGCAGTACTTC
CASSLGSRVGEQYF
>.|TRBJ2-7|TRBV23-1|.
TGCGCCAGCAGTCAGACTGTATGCTACGAGCAGTACTTC
CASSQTVCYEQYF
>.|TRBJ1-1|TRBV6-5|.
TGTGCCAGCCTCTCGGTCCCCGGTGAAGCTTTCTTT
CASLSVPGEAFF
>.|TRBJ2-3|TRBV2|TRBD2
TGTGCCAGCTCCGCGGGGGGAGGGAATACGCAGTATTTT
CASSAGGGNTQYF
>.|TRBJ2-1|TRBV19|.
TGTGCCAGTAAACTTTTAACAGGGCAGGCGGAGCAGTTCTTC
CASKLLTGQAEQFF
>.|TRBJ2-1|TRBV4-2|.
TGTGCCAGCAGCCAAGACCCAGACAATGAGCAGTTCTTC
CASSQDPDNEQFF
>.|TRBJ2-7|TRBV6-6|.
TGTGCCAGCGGAAGGGAGTCCTACGAGCAGTACTTC
CASGRESYEQYF
>.|TRBJ1-6|TRBV2|.
TGTGCCAGCAGTGAGGGCAGGGGTAATTCCCCCCTCCACTTT
CASSEGRGNSPLHF
>.|TRBJ2-7|TRBV19|.
TGTGCCAGTAGTCCAGGACAGGCGGGAAGCTCCTACGAGCAGTACTTC
CASSPGQAGSSYEQYF
>.|TRBJ2-3|TRBV7-3|TRBD2
TGTGCCAGCACGCGGGGGGACTCCACAGATACGCAGTATTTT
CASTRGDSTDTQYF
>.|TRBJ2-5|TRBV5-1|TRBD2
TGCGCCAGCACCCTACTAGCGGGCAACCAAGAGACCCAGTACTTC
CASTLLAGNQETQYF
>.|TRBJ2-1|TRBV7-9|TRBD2
TGTGCCAGCAGCTTACGACTAGCGGGACAATACAATGAGCAGTTCTTC
CASSLRLAGQYNEQFF
>once|TRBJ2-7|TRBV11-3|TRBD2
TGTGCCAGCAGCCAGAGAGGGACTAGCGGCCTAACTTCCTACGAGCAGTACTTC
CASSQRGTSGLTSYEQYF
>.|TRBJ2-7|TRBV5-1|TRBD1
TGCGCCAGCAGCTTGTCCGACAGGGGCCACGAGCAGTACTTC
CASSLSDRGHEQYF